This T cell receptor (beta chain) originates from a study of blood T cell repertoires in COVID-19. Across the study: PBMCs, B-cell-depleted T cells, or T cells provided the cDNA or gDNA that made up the material.

Ages ranged from about 18 to 89 years, with residence in about 23 US areas. Participant-reported clinical history was the basis for cohort assignment. This CDR3 is built from 15 residues. V shed 0 bases and J 4 bases; nucleotides not matched to a gene: 2. Germline loops: CDR1 SGHRS, CDR2 YFSETQ. In the original analysis: Scientists estimated how many nucleated cells there were by amplifying reference gene primers. Clones were sequenced by immunoSEQ multiplex PCR, and TCRdb holds only the in-frame ones, with some missing. V, J and clone size were drawn from that table, and D and trimming were deduced from the DNA. The table shows 180,000 or so clones, with 80% occurring only once. This clone appeared a few times. Different DNA sequences within this sample yield the same CDR3.

V and J are TRBV5-1 and TRBJ2-1, with TRBD2 matching over 9 bases. Input material: PBMCs or T cells enriched from blood (not recorded which). This TCR derives from a man aged 55 to 69 who had been exposed to COVID-19. The DNA of the CDR3 is TGCGCCAGCAGCTTGGCTCTAGCGGGATACAATGAGCAGTTCTTC. It is translated as CASSLALAGYNEQFF. The whole variable domain, filled in from reference TRBV5-1 and TRBJ2-1, reads KAGVTQTPRYLIKTRGQQVTLSCSPISGHRSVSWYQQTPGQGLQFLFEYFSETQRNKGNFPGRFSGRQFSNSRSEMNVSTLELGDSALYLCASSLALAGYNEQFFGPGTRLTVL.